What follows are 21 T cell receptor beta chains derived from one specimen sequenced in a study of PD-L1 blockade in urothelial cancer. The repertoire was sequenced with immunoSEQ multiplex PCR; TCRdb's copy has only in-frame clones and lacks some. Among around 41,000 clones, roughly 91% were seen once, and the ten largest hold roughly 13%. Sequencing used PBMCs, obtained around atezolizumab (anti-PD-L1) treatment. These receptors all stem from a woman aged 55 to 70 with urothelial cancer.

The chain links TRBV5-4 to TRBJ2-7, with TRBD1 identical over 8 bases. Trimming at V came to 4 bases and at J to 0 bases, leaving 6 bases not matched to a gene. The V gene's germline CDR1 is SGHNT and CDR2 YYREEE (reference sequence). This CDR3 is 15 amino acids long. The CDR3 region is CASSPGQGPSYEQYF. DNA for the CDR3: TGTGCCAGCAGCCCAGGACAGGGCCCCTCCTACGAGCAGTACTTC.

V and J are TRBV27 and TRBJ2-7, with a possible D match to TRBD1 (6 bases). From germline, CDR1 is MNHEY and CDR2 SMNVEV (reference sequence). The CDR3 is 15 amino acids. Trimming removed 4 bases from V and 2 bases from J, with 15 bases in between. CDR3 amino acids: CASSSVGAQAYEQYF. The CDR3 DNA follows: TGTGCCAGCAGTTCAGTGGGGGCGCAAGCCTACGAGCAGTACTTC.

This clone appeared many times. This rearrangement joins TRBV7-8 to TRBJ1-5; D gene uncertain. The CDR3 contains 12 residues. Germline V gene sequence: CDR1 SGHVS, CDR2 FQNEAQ. The V end was cut by 1 base, the J end by 7 bases, with 5 bases between. The CDR3 sequence is CASSLGAQPQHF. The DNA of the CDR3 is TGTGCCAGCAGCTTAGGGGCCCAGCCCCAGCATTTT.

The chain carries TRBV2 and TRBJ1-2; a weak D match, TRBD1 (5 bases). This CDR3 region has 13 residues. Germline V gives CDR1 SNHLY, CDR2 FYNNEI. Trimming removed 3 bases from V and 4 bases from J, with 9 bases in between. CDR3: CASSEGHSYGYTF. As DNA, the CDR3 is TGTGCCAGCAGTGAGGGGCACTCCTATGGCTACACCTTC.

The chain uses TRBV7-9 and TRBJ1-1; 8 bases are a match to TRBD1. The ends lost 5 bases at V and 7 bases at J; junction bases unmatched: 15. CDR1 is SEHNR and CDR2 is FQNEAQ in the germline V gene (reference sequence). CDR3 length: 16 amino acids. This CDR3 reads CASSLRQTGAPLEAFF. In DNA form, the CDR3 reads TGTGCCAGCAGCCTCAGACAGACAGGGGCCCCTCTTGAAGCTTTCTTT.

The V call is TRBV15, the J call TRBJ2-6; the D gene is possibly TRBD2 (6 bases). Trimming pared 1 base from V and 0 bases from J, leaving 7 bases between. Germline assignment: CDR1 LNHNV and CDR2 YYDKDF (reference sequence). The CDR3 covers 16 residues. The CDR3 is CATSRGGISGANVLTF. DNA of the CDR3: TGTGCCACCAGCAGAGGCGGGATCTCTGGGGCCAACGTCCTGACTTTC.

This rearrangement joins TRBV5-1 to TRBJ2-7; D is unresolved. Germline CDR1 reads SGHRS; CDR2 reads YFSETQ. V dropped 5 bases and J dropped 0 bases, with 9 bases sitting between them. The CDR3 contains 13 residues. The CDR3, as DNA: TGCGCCAGCAGAGAACTCAACTCCTACGAGCAGTACTTC. It translates to CASRELNSYEQYF.

This sequence joins TRBV28 and TRBJ2-5; D is uncertain. Germline assignment: CDR1 MDHEN and CDR2 SYDVKM. V was cut by 2 bases and J by 1 base, with 11 bases left in between. This CDR3 comprises 15 residues. CDR3 in DNA: TGTGCCAGCAGTTTAGCCTCGGCAGGCCAAGAGACCCAGTACTTC. Protein: CASSLASAGQETQYF.

The chain uses TRBV18 and TRBJ2-2, with D perhaps TRBD2 (6 bases). V shed 2 bases and J shed 5 bases, with 12 bases lying between them. The CDR3 covers 15 residues. CDR1 and CDR2 (germline): KGHSH, LQKENI. CDR3 nucleotides: TGTGCCAGCTCACCAAGGTGGCGGGGTACCGGGGAGCTGTTTTTT. Residues: CASSPRWRGTGELFF.

The V and J genes are TRBV18 and TRBJ1-2; D not resolved. The ends were cut back, 4 bases at V and 1 base at J, with 7 bases in the middle. The V gene's germline CDR1 is KGHSH and CDR2 LQKENI. The CDR3 runs to 13 residues. The CDR3 DNA follows: TGTGCCAGCTCACTGGGAGTTAACTATGGCTACACCTTC. It yields the protein CASSLGVNYGYTF.

The J gene is TRBJ1-1, the V gene TRBV18; 7 bases align to TRBD1. The CDR3 consists of 14 residues. The V gene's germline CDR1 is KGHSH and CDR2 LQKENI. Trimming cost V 0 bases and J 6 bases; bases outside gene matches: 4. The DNA for the CDR3 is TGTGCCAGCTCACCACCGTCAGGGGGAGCTGAAGCTTTCTTT. Amino acids: CASSPPSGGAEAFF.

CDR3 residues: CASSLRQGANGYTF. CDR3 DNA: TGTGCCAGTAGTCTCCGACAGGGGGCAAATGGCTACACCTTC. V usage is TRBV19 and J usage is TRBJ1-2; 10 bases match TRBD1. The CDR3 sequence is 14 residues long. CDR1 and CDR2 from the germline V gene are LNHDA and SQIVND (reference sequence). V dropped 5 bases and J dropped 6; count of bases not matched to a gene: 6. The full variable domain, completed using reference TRBV19 and TRBJ1-2, is DGGITQSPKYLFRKEGQNVTLSCEQNLNHDAMYWYRQDPGQGLRLIYYSQIVNDFQKGDIAEGYSVSREKKESFPLTVTSAQKNPTAFYLCASSLRQGANGYTFGSGTRLTVV.

The chain has TRBV5-6 and TRBJ2-3, with a weak D call TRBD1 (5 bases). With 4 bases removed from V and 0 bases from J, the gap between germline ends came to 9 bases. Germline CDR1 is SGHDT and CDR2 is YYEEEE. The CDR3 has 14 residues. DNA of the CDR3: TGTGCCAGCAGCGTAGCAGGGAGCACAGATACGCAGTATTTT. Protein sequence: CASSVAGSTDTQYF. Full variable domain (remainder filled in from reference TRBV5-6 and TRBJ2-3): DAGVTQSPTHLIKTRGQQVTLRCSPKSGHDTVSWYQQALGQGPQFIFQYYEEEERQRGNFPDRFSGHQFPNYSSELNVNALLLGDSALYLCASSVAGSTDTQYFGPGTRLTVL.

The rearrangement uses TRBV15 and TRBJ2-1, with TRBD1 matching over 7 bases. The ends lost 0 bases at V and 7 bases at J; junction bases unmatched: 6. Germline lookup yields CDR1 LNHNV and CDR2 YYDKDF (reference sequence). The CDR3 has 15 residues. CDR3 DNA: TGTGCCACCAGCAGAGAAACGGGACAGCGAAATGAGCAGTTCTTC. As protein: CATSRETGQRNEQFF.

The chain employs TRBV19 and TRBJ1-4; no clear D gene. The CDR3 covers 14 residues. Per the germline V gene, CDR1 is LNHDA and CDR2 is SQIVND (reference sequence). The V end lost 5 bases, the J end lost 0 bases, and 7 bases lay between the germline ends. The CDR3 DNA sequence: TGTGCCAGTAGTGGACTCGCAACTAATGAAAAACTGTTTTTT. As protein: CASSGLATNEKLFF.

The chain carries TRBV7-6 and TRBJ2-1, with 8 bases that match TRBD2. V was clipped by 1 base and J by 7 bases; unmatched bases: 6. This CDR3 comprises 15 residues. Germline lookup yields CDR1 SGHVS and CDR2 FNYEAQ. The CDR3 loop is CASSLGGLGGNEQFF. The CDR3, as DNA: TGTGCCAGCAGCTTAGGGGGACTAGGAGGGAATGAGCAGTTCTTC.

J is TRBJ2-1 and V is TRBV5-1, with D unresolved. Germline V gene lookup returns CDR1 SGHRS and CDR2 YFSETQ. Between the trimmed V and J ends, which lost 2 bases and 4 bases, there was a span of 4 bases. The CDR3 totals 12 residues. In DNA, the CDR3 is TGCGCCAGCAGCTTTCTTTACAATGAGCAGTTCTTC. Translating it yields CASSFLYNEQFF.

The V call is TRBV6-5, the J call TRBJ2-7, with TRBD1 as a possible D gene (6 bases). Germline loops: CDR1 MNHEY, CDR2 SVGAGI. The V and J ends lost 4 bases and 7 bases respectively, with 14 bases between them. CDR3 length: 13 residues. CDR3: CASSFRATGEQYF. CDR3 coding DNA: TGTGCCAGCAGTTTCCGGGCCACAGGGGAGCAGTACTTC.

The chain recombines TRBV7-4 with TRBJ1-1; the D gene is possibly TRBD1 (6 bases). Germline loops: CDR1 SGHVT, CDR2 SQSDAQ. V was clipped by 6 bases and J by 4 bases, with 21 bases between them. The CDR3 covers 16 residues. The CDR3 is CASRRNSGVQGTEAFF. The CDR3 DNA sequence: TGTGCCAGCAGGCGAAATTCAGGGGTACAAGGCACTGAAGCTTTCTTT.

The chain links TRBV10-3 to TRBJ1-5; D remains ambiguous. This CDR3 comprises 13 residues. From germline, CDR1 is ENHRY and CDR2 SYGVKD. The V end lost 0 bases, the J end lost 7 bases, and 7 bases lay between the germline ends. This CDR3 is CAISESEEQPQHF. As DNA, the CDR3 is TGTGCCATCAGTGAGTCGGAGGAACAGCCCCAGCATTTT.

The J gene is TRBJ2-7, the V gene TRBV19, with 8 bases fitting TRBD1. CDR1 and CDR2 (germline): LNHDA, SQIVND (reference sequence). The CDR3 is made up of 15 amino acids. Germline trimming cut 4 bases from V and 3 bases from J; bases unmatched to any gene: 8. The CDR3, as DNA: TGTGCCAGTAGTACCATGGACAGGGTTGGCTACGAGCAGTACTTC. Translating gives CASSTMDRVGYEQYF.